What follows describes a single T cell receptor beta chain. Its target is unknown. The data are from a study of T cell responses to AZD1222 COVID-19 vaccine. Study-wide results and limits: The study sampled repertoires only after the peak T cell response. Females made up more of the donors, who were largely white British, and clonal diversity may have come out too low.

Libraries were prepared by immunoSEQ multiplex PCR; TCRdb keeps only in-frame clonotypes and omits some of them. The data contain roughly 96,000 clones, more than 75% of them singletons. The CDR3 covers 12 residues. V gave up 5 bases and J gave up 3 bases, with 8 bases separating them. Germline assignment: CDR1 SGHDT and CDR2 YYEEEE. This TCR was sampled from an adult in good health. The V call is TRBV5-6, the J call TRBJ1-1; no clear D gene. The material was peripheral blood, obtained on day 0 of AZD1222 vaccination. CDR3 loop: CASSTVYTEAFF. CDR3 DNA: TGTGCCAGCAGTACAGTCTACACTGAAGCTTTCTTT.